These 13 T cell receptor beta chains share one sample of origin, sequenced in a study of T cells in Graves' hyperthyroidism and ophthalmopathy. Amplification targeted TCR beta CDR3 regions from RNA transcripts. Primed by the HTBI set, a first-round RT-PCR was run on the TCR CDR3. TCRdb redid the calling of the multiplex PCR reads with MiXCR, one entry per CDR3 protein. The sample lists approximately 600,000 distinct CDR3 sequences, approximately 15% seen once, with about 7% in the top ten. Sequenced: blood. Receptors originate from a woman younger than 30 with Graves' ophthalmopathy.

The rearrangement links TRBV3-1 to TRBJ2-5; D might be TRBD1 or TRBD2, each matching 6 bases. V was trimmed by 4 bases and J by 7 bases, leaving 16 bases between them. Looked up from germline, CDR1 is LGHDT and CDR2 is YNNKEL (reference sequence). CDR3 size: 14 residues. The CDR3 here is CASSLGLGGGTQYF. For the CDR3, the DNA is TGTGCCAGCAGCCTCGGACTCGGGGGCGGGACCCAGTACTTC.

The CDR3 DNA reads TGTGCCAGCAGCAGGATCGGGGATCAGCCCCAGCATTTT. This sequence encodes CASSRIGDQPQHF. The V gene is TRBV12-3 or TRBV12-4, the J gene TRBJ1-5, with D hard to call. The ends were cut back, 6 bases at V and 5 bases at J, with 11 bases in the middle. The CDR3 totals 13 residues.

This clonotype was seen just once. This chain links TRBV20-1 with TRBJ1-5, with TRBD1 as a possible D gene (5 bases). The CDR3 contains 14 residues. Germline values: CDR1 DFQATT, CDR2 SNEGSKA (reference sequence). Trimming removed 0 bases from V and 6 bases from J, with 12 bases in between. CDR3 protein: CSARDAGGGQPQHF. The CDR3, as DNA: TGCAGTGCTAGAGATGCGGGGGGAGGTCAGCCCCAGCATTTT.

This clonotype was observed at least ten times. The chain couples TRBV5-1 to TRBJ2-1; D might be TRBD1 (5 bases). V was cut by 0 bases and J by 2 bases, with 9 bases left in between. Germline V gene sequence: CDR1 SGHRS, CDR2 YFSETQ. There are 15 residues in the CDR3. CDR3 region: CASSLGQFTYNEQFF. The CDR3 DNA follows: TGCGCCAGCAGCTTGGGACAGTTTACCTACAATGAGCAGTTCTTC.

This clonotype was seen a handful of times. A clone one base away is much larger, so this may be a read error. This rearrangement joins TRBV28 to TRBJ2-7, with 10 nucleotides matching TRBD1. Per the germline V gene, CDR1 is MDHEN and CDR2 is SYDVKM. After removal of 3 bases from V and 9 bases from J, the junction contained 8 bases not matched to a gene. CDR3 length: 14 residues. The CDR3 loop reads CASSFRDRGSGQYF. The CDR3 DNA sequence: TGTGCCAGCAGTTTCAGGGACAGGGGTTCCGGGCAGTACTTC.

This chain uses TRBV6-5 with TRBJ1-4; 9 positions agree with TRBD1. Trimming at V came to 7 bases and at J to 7 bases, leaving 10 bases not matched to a gene. The CDR3 runs 15 residues. Germline V CDR1 and CDR2: MNHEY, SVGAGI. Here the CDR3 DNA reads TGTGCCAGCACTTATACAGGGGGCGCGAGTGAAAAACTGTTTTTT. It yields the protein CASTYTGGASEKLFF.

This clonotype occurred a few times. V gene TRBV20-1 combines with J gene TRBJ2-7; tentatively, D is TRBD2 (6 bases). The CDR3 totals 15 residues. Trimming removed 1 base from V and 2 bases from J, with 15 bases in between. Germline loops: CDR1 DFQATT, CDR2 SNEGSKA (reference sequence). CDR3: CSARVGAGLTYEQYF. The DNA for the CDR3 is TGCAGTGCTAGAGTGGGAGCGGGCCTTACCTACGAGCAGTACTTC.

This clonotype appeared many times. The rearrangement links TRBV30 to TRBJ1-1; no clear D. This CDR3 is 12 amino acids long. Germline V lookup: CDR1 GTSNPN, CDR2 SVGIG (reference sequence). The V end was cut by 4 bases, the J end by 4 bases, with 10 bases between. The CDR3 loop reads CAWILWGTEAFF. The CDR3 coding sequence is TGTGCCTGGATCTTGTGGGGCACTGAAGCTTTCTTT.

This clonotype was recorded at least ten times. V gene TRBV2 combines with J gene TRBJ1-2; D might be TRBD1 (6 bases). Germline CDR1 is SNHLY and CDR2 is FYNNEI. The CDR3 length is 12 residues. Trimming left V 7 bases short and J 2 bases short, with 8 bases between. The CDR3 reads CASTGQNYGYTF. The DNA of the CDR3 is TGTGCCAGCACCGGACAGAACTATGGCTACACCTTC.

A few counts support this clonotype. The J gene is TRBJ2-7, the V gene TRBV20-1; 8 nucleotides line up with TRBD1. Germline V gene sequence: CDR1 DFQATT, CDR2 SNEGSKA (reference sequence). The CDR3 spans 14 residues. With 5 bases clipped from V and 4 bases from J, the junction kept 10 bases outside the gene matches. The CDR3 nucleotides read TGCAGTGCTCTTAGAACCAGGGGGCGATACGAGCAGTACTTC. Translation gives CSALRTRGRYEQYF.

This clonotype turned up a few times. The V call is TRBV19, the J call TRBJ2-7, with TRBD1 identical over 7 bases. Germline CDR1 and CDR2: LNHDA and SQIVND (reference sequence). CDR3 length: 14 residues. V was pared by 3 bases and J by 5 bases, with 7 bases of the junction left unmatched. CDR3 sequence reads: CASSIWGRGNEQYF. Written as DNA, the CDR3 is TGTGCCAGTAGTATTTGGGGCAGGGGGAACGAGCAGTACTTC.

Only one count was recorded for this clonotype. A much larger clone differs from this one at a single base, so this may be a read error. The CDR3 sequence: CSVVSGGETQYF. The CDR3 DNA reads TGCAGCGTTGTGTCAGGGGGGGAGACCCAGTACTTC. The chain uses TRBV29-1 and TRBJ2-5; tentatively, D is TRBD1 (7 bases). Between the trimmed V and J ends, which lost 4 bases and 5 bases, there was a span of 11 bases. The CDR3 extends over 12 amino acids. Germline loops: CDR1 SQVTM, CDR2 ANQGSEA.

This clonotype was detected only a few times. The CDR3 DNA reads as TGTGCCAGCAGTTCCCAGTCCCAGATTAATGAAAAACTGTTTTTT. This gives the protein CASSSQSQINEKLFF. The chain carries TRBV7-8 and TRBJ1-4, with D hard to call. From germline, CDR1 is SGHVS and CDR2 FQNEAQ. The CDR3 spans 15 residues. V was cut by 6 bases and J by 4 bases, with 15 bases left in between.